This T cell receptor (beta chain) was sequenced for a study of blood T cell repertoires in COVID-19 (dated by TCRdb to 2020 to 2021). About the study as a whole: Samples covering the acute and convalescent phases of COVID-19 were provided by collaborators in the United States, Italy and Spain. The prospective study material was composed of cDNA or gDNA derived from T cells, B-cell-depleted T cells, or PBMCs. Deeply sampled blood TCRbeta repertoires from subjects exposed to, actively infected with, or recovered from COVID-19 were included in the dataset. The repertoires were released in a freely available public database intended as a resource for research on the immune response to SARS-CoV-2. The samples were drawn from two sources: the first 160 participants of the ongoing ImmuneRACE study, and 1,200 or so subjects contributed by 6 global collaborators. A de-identified subject ID, COVID-19 status, age in years and sex were almost always included in the sample metadata. HLA class I and class II types, where available, came from metadata supplied by the sample provider rather than from assay-based typing. The paper's findings and limits, for the study overall: The amount of clinical and demographic metadata varied by source and participant and was provided uncurated.

TCRbeta CDR3 regions were amplified from genomic DNA by means of the immunoSEQ Assay, a bias-controlled multiplex PCR. In the original analysis: The number of nucleated cells in each sample was estimated by amplification of reference gene primers within the assay. To quantify the absolute abundance of each unique TCRbeta CDR3 rearrangement, sequence reads were collapsed and filtered. For each sample, productive Simpson clonality was calculated as the square root of Simpson's diversity index over productive rearrangements. Entries here come from immuneACCESS through TCRdb and include only in-frame sequences with V and J called. Some clones fail to appear in such tables; in the studies checked, an unresolved V gene covers under half of the shortfall, and the cause of the remainder is unknown. V and J calls and clone size come straight from that table; D and trimming were deduced from the DNA. Present in this sample are 300,000 to 450,000 clones, 87% of which were seen just once. Under 11% of the sample is held by the ten biggest clonotypes.

Of note for this clone: The clone's antigen remains unknown. This likely comes from a read error, as the CDR3 has no conserved phenylalanine or tryptophan at its end.

In Seattle, one collaborating source enrolled patients while the infection was active and tracked those patients longitudinally over the course of disease. Whole blood was collected in K2EDTA tubes by collaborating institutions according to the institutions' own protocols. Collaborator samples were shipped for TCRbeta analysis as frozen whole blood, isolated PBMCs, or DNA extracted from either sample type. Deletion took 6 bases off V and 10 bases off J, with a span of 12 bases between the germline ends. The germline V gene encodes CDR1 SNHLY and CDR2 FYNNEI. Counting both end residues, the CDR3 totals 11 amino acids. Only CDR3 DNA remains: 33 bases, in frame from the first base.

Recombination linked TRBV2 to TRBJ1-2; the D region possibly corresponds to TRBD1 (5 bases align). The clonotype was recovered from a woman in her twenties or thirties with COVID-19, enrolled during active disease. The sequencing input was peripheral blood. Here is the DNA: TGTGCCAGCAGCTTGTTGGGGCTCTACACCCTC. Its coded protein is CASSLLGLYTL.